This TCR beta chain was profiled in a study of T cells in Graves' hyperthyroidism and ophthalmopathy. Amplification targeted TCR beta CDR3 regions from RNA transcripts. First-round RT-PCR with HTBI primers amplified the TCR CDR3 region. Using its own MiXCR run on the multiplex PCR reads, TCRdb lists one record per CDR3 protein. The sample holds approximately 720,000 distinct CDR3 sequences, about 19% seen once. The TCR originated in a woman aged 50 to 60 with Graves' hyperthyroidism that later progressed to Graves' ophthalmopathy. Sequencing was carried out using blood.

The CDR3, as DNA: TGTGCCAGCCGAGCGCGGACGGAATCCTACGAGCAGTACTTC. Its protein is CASRARTESYEQYF. The chain uses TRBV28 and TRBJ2-7, with D hard to call. The germline V and J ends were trimmed by 8 bases and 1 base, with 15 bases remaining between them. CDR1 and CDR2 from the germline V gene are MDHEN and SYDVKM. The CDR3 consists of 14 residues.